A selection of T cell receptor beta chains follows, all from one sample in a study of OX40 agonist ivuxolimab in advanced cancers. TCRdb keeps only in-frame clones here, not all; method: immunoSEQ multiplex PCR. The sample includes approximately 61,000 clones, more than 85% of them seen just once. Here the sequenced sample was CD4+ or CD8+ T cells sorted from blood, taken in a trial of the OX40 agonist ivuxolimab. These receptor sequences come from an adult with an advanced solid tumor such as melanoma, head and neck, liver or kidney cancer. CDR3s leave out the opening cysteine and the closing phenylalanine or tryptophan.

j_call: TRBJ2-2
v_call: TRBV10-3
cdr3_aa: AISESGQGNTGELF

j_call: TRBJ2-5
v_call: TRBV15
cdr3_aa: ATSRDKYTQETQY

j_call: TRBJ1-1
v_call: TRBV29-1
cdr3_aa: SVEDFQDRVGTEAF

j_call: TRBJ1-5
v_call: TRBV10-3
cdr3_aa: AISESSGINQPQH

j_call: TRBJ1-2
v_call: TRBV4-1
cdr3_aa: ASSQGASIEAYGYT

j_call: TRBJ1-2
v_call: TRBV5-8
cdr3_aa: ASSLVDRTYGYT

j_call: TRBJ2-7
v_call: TRBV11-3
cdr3_aa: ASSLDPFGTDNEQY

j_call: TRBJ2-7
v_call: TRBV11-3
cdr3_aa: ASSPGGPSEQY

j_call: TRBJ2-7
v_call: TRBV5-4
cdr3_aa: ASSLDTGGILPYEQY

j_call: TRBJ2-1
v_call: TRBV11-2
cdr3_aa: ASSLELAWVNEQF

j_call: TRBJ2-7
v_call: TRBV5-1
cdr3_aa: ASSRTGGQPIMEQY

j_call: TRBJ1-4
v_call: TRBV2
cdr3_aa: ASSEAWDEKLF

j_call: TRBJ2-7
v_call: TRBV6-5
cdr3_aa: ASSSSGTGAYEQY

j_call: NA
v_call: TRBV11-1
cdr3_aa: ASSPGTASYEQY

j_call: TRBJ2-1
v_call: TRBV27
cdr3_aa: ASSLGSRSYNEQF

j_call: TRBJ2-3
v_call: TRBV27
cdr3_aa: ASSIGLVGGTSTDTQY

j_call: TRBJ2-3
v_call: TRBV14
cdr3_aa: ASSLKSTQY

j_call: TRBJ2-7
v_call: TRBV4-1
cdr3_aa: ASSQVSGFEQY

j_call: TRBJ2-5
v_call: TRBV7-9
cdr3_aa: AEQNLAGGQETQY

j_call: TRBJ1-2
v_call: TRBV13
cdr3_aa: ASSHKGAGGYT

j_call: TRBJ2-5
v_call: TRBV4-1
cdr3_aa: ASSQDQGPGETQY

j_call: TRBJ2-7
v_call: TRBV13
cdr3_aa: ASSSRGRAYEQY

j_call: TRBJ1-1
v_call: TRBV5-6
cdr3_aa: ASSPYTDRAAEAF

j_call: TRBJ1-1
v_call: TRBV7-8
cdr3_aa: ASSLEGYGGTEAF

j_call: TRBJ2-3
v_call: TRBV12-5
cdr3_aa: ASGLVLVMGKDTQY

j_call: TRBJ1-3
v_call: TRBV2
cdr3_aa: ASMPGQDRSGNTIY

j_call: TRBJ2-1
v_call: TRBV18
cdr3_aa: ASSPPGQQSSYNEQF

j_call: TRBJ1-1
v_call: TRBV14
cdr3_aa: ASSRTPEAVNTEAF

j_call: TRBJ1-3
v_call: TRBV6-5
cdr3_aa: ASSSDRGQGNTIY

j_call: TRBJ1-2
v_call: TRBV5-5
cdr3_aa: ASSLSRQGVSSNYGYT

j_call: TRBJ2-2
v_call: TRBV10-1
cdr3_aa: ASGDEGGGTGELF

j_call: TRBJ1-1
v_call: TRBV6-1
cdr3_aa: ASSEGGSSTEAF

j_call: TRBJ2-3
v_call: TRBV29-1
cdr3_aa: SASSAGSTDTQY

j_call: TRBJ1-2
v_call: TRBV10-1
cdr3_aa: ASSESPDYGYT

j_call: TRBJ2-5
v_call: TRBV7-2
cdr3_aa: ASSLITSGAGKTQY

j_call: TRBJ2-3
v_call: TRBV4-1
cdr3_aa: ASSQVLADTQY

j_call: TRBJ1-1
v_call: TRBV11-2
cdr3_aa: ASSYEVGTEAF

j_call: TRBJ2-7
v_call: TRBV7-6
cdr3_aa: ASSSKQGSSYEQY

j_call: TRBJ2-5
v_call: TRBV6-5
cdr3_aa: ASKRLAGGWETQY

j_call: TRBJ1-5
v_call: TRBV5-8
cdr3_aa: ASSPRDRASTQPQH

j_call: TRBJ1-5
v_call: TRBV2
cdr3_aa: ASSEAGSGPQH

j_call: TRBJ1-5
v_call: TRBV11-2
cdr3_aa: ASNLAGDRGQPQH